These T cell receptor beta chains were read from a single sample in a study of blood T cell repertoires in COVID-19. Clones were sequenced by immunoSEQ multiplex PCR, and TCRdb holds only the in-frame ones, with some missing. The table includes 400,000 to 450,000 clones, roughly 90% detected once. Sequenced input: peripheral blood. These receptors all stem from a man aged 18 to 30 with COVID-19, enrolled during active disease. The CDR3 runs from the conserved cysteine through the conserved F or W. Fields, in order: J gene, clone size, D gene, V gene, CDR3 protein, CDR3 DNA. D genes are given only for firm matches. Clone size, where shown, is once, few, many, or a class for clones that have expanded.

TRBJ2-7 NA NA TRBV6-1 CASSEVRAGFYSYEQYF TGTGCCAGCAGTGAAGTTAGAGCGGGCTTCTACTCCTACGAGCAGTACTTC
TRBJ1-5 NA NA TRBV19 CATTKGGGSNQPQHF TGTGCCACCACCAAGGGAGGAGGGAGCAATCAGCCCCAGCATTTT
TRBJ2-2 NA TRBD2 TRBV2 CASSETPGLASTGELFF TGTGCCAGCAGTGAAACACCAGGACTAGCGTCGACCGGGGAGCTGTTTTTT
TRBJ2-7 NA NA TRBV30 CAYGSPYEQYF TGTGCCTACGGGAGTCCCTACGAGCAGTACTTC
TRBJ2-2 NA NA TRBV24-1 CATSEHSDGGTGELFF TGTGCCACCAGTGAACACTCGGACGGGGGCACCGGGGAGCTGTTTTTT
TRBJ1-2 NA NA TRBV20-1 CSASAGLSYGYTF TGCAGTGCTAGTGCAGGGCTCAGCTATGGCTACACCTTC
TRBJ2-2 few NA TRBV18 CASSPTGTYNTGELFF TGTGCCAGCTCACCAACCGGGACATATAACACCGGGGAGCTGTTTTTT
TRBJ1-1 NA TRBD1 TRBV6-5 CASNQDRVSTEAFF TGTGCCAGCAACCAAGACAGGGTAAGCACTGAAGCTTTCTTT
TRBJ2-1 NA TRBD2 TRBV5-4 CASSLEGLAGAAEQFF TGTGCCAGCAGCTTGGAGGGCCTAGCGGGGGCAGCTGAGCAGTTCTTC
TRBJ1-5 few TRBD1 TRBV10-3 CAIGRQGSNQPQHF TGTGCCATCGGGCGACAGGGTAGCAATCAGCCCCAGCATTTT
TRBJ2-7 NA TRBD1 TRBV11-2 CASTEDRGYYEQYF TGTGCCAGCACCGAGGACAGGGGGTACTACGAGCAGTACTTC
TRBJ2-3 few NA TRBV9 CASSFAGTSTDTQYF TGTGCCAGCAGCTTCGCCGGGACTAGCACAGATACGCAGTATTTT
TRBJ2-7 NA TRBD1 TRBV6-4 CASSAPSTGNGYEQYF TGTGCCAGCAGTGCCCCCTCGACAGGGAACGGGTACGAGCAGTACTTC
TRBJ1-2 NA NA TRBV2 CASSELGPYGYTF TGTGCCAGCAGTGAACTGGGCCCCTATGGCTACACCTTC
TRBJ2-2 NA NA TRBV6-5 CASSRQVVDGELFF TGTGCCAGCAGTCGACAGGTGGTTGACGGGGAGCTGTTTTTT